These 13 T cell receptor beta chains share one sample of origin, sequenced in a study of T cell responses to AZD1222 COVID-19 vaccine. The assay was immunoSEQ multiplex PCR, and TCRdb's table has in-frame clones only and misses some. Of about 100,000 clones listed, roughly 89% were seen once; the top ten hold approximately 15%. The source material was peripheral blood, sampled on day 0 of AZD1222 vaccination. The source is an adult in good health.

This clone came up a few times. CDR3 region: CASSYTGTSARNEQYF. DNA for the CDR3: TGTGCCAGCAGTTACACCGGGACTAGCGCCCGCAACGAGCAGTACTTC. The V gene is TRBV6-5, the J gene TRBJ2-7, with 10 positions matching TRBD2. The germline V gene has CDR1 MNHEY and CDR2 SVGAGI. V lost 2 bases and J lost 5; bases outside the gene matches: 9. The CDR3 contains 16 residues.

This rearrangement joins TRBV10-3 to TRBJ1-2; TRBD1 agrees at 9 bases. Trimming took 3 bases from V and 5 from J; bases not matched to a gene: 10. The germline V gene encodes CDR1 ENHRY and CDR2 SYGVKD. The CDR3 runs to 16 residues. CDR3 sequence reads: CAISDRVGQGYYGYTF. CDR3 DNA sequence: TGTGCCATCAGTGATAGGGTCGGACAGGGGTATTATGGCTACACCTTC.

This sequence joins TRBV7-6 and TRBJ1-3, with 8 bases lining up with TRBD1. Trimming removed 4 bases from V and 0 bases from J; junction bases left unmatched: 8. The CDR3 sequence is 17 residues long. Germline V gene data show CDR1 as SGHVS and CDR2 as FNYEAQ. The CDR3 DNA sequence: TGTGCCAGCAGCTCAAGGACAGGGCGAGTCTCTGGAAACACCATATATTTT. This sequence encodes CASSSRTGRVSGNTIYF.

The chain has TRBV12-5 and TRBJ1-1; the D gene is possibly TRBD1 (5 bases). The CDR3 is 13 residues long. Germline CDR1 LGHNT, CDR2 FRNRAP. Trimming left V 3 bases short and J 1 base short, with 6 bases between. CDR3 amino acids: CASGFGGNTEAFF. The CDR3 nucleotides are TGTGCTAGTGGTTTTGGGGGGAACACTGAAGCTTTCTTT.

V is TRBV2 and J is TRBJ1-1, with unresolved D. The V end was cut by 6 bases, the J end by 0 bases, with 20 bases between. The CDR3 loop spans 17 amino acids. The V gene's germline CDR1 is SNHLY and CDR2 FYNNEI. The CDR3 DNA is TGTGCCAGCAGCGGTCTTGGTAAAGTGAACATGAACACTGAAGCTTTCTTT. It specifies CASSGLGKVNMNTEAFF.

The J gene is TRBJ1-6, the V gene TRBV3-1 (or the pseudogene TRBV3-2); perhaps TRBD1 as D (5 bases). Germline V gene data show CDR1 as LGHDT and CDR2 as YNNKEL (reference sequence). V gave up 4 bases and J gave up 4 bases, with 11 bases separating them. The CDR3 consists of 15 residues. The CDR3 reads CASSPRQTYNSPLHF. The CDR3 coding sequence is TGTGCCAGCAGCCCTCGACAGACATATAATTCACCCCTCCACTTT.

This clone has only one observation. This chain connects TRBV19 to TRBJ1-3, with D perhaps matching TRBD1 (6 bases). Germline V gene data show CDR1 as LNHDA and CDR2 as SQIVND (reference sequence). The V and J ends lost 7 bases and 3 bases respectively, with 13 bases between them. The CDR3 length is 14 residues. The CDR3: CASNTGRGGNTIYF. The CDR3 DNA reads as TGTGCCAGTAATACAGGGAGAGGTGGAAACACCATATATTTT.

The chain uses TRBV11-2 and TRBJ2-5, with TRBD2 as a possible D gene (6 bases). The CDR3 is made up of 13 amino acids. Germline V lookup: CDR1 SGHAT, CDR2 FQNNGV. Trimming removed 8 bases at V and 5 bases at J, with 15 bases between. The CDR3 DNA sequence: TGTGCCAGCCAAAGCATGACTAGGGAGACCCAGTACTTC. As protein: CASQSMTRETQYF.

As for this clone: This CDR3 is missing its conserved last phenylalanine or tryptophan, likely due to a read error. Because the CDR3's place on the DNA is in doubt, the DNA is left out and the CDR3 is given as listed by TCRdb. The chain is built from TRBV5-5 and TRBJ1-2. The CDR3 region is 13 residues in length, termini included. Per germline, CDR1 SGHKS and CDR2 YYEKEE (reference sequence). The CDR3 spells CASSSYGGDVVQI.

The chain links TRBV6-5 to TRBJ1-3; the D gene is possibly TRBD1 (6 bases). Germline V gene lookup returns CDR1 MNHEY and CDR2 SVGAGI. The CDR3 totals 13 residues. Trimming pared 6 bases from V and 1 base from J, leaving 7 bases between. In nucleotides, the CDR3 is TGTGCCAGCAGCAGGGGATCTGGAAACACCATATATTTT. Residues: CASSRGSGNTIYF.

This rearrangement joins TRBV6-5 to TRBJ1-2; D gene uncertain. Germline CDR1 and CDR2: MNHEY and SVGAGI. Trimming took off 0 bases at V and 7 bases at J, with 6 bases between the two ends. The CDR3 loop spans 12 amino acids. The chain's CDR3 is CASSYSRGGYTF. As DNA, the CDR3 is TGTGCCAGCAGTTACTCTCGGGGTGGCTACACCTTC.

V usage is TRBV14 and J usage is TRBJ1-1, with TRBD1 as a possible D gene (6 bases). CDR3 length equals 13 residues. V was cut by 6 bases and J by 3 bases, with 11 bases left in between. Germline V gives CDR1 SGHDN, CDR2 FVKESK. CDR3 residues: CASSGGRYTEAFF. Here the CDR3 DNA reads TGTGCCAGCAGTGGGGGGCGGTACACTGAAGCTTTCTTT.

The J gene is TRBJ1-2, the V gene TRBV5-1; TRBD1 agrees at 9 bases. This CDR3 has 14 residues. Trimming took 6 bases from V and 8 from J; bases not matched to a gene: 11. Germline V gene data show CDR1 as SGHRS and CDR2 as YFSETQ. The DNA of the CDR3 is TGCGCCAGCATCGACCCGGGACAGGGCAAGGGCTACACCTTC. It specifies CASIDPGQGKGYTF.